This T cell receptor (beta chain) stems from a study of identical twins. This CDR3 spans 13 amino acids. Germline V gene data show CDR1 as LGHDT and CDR2 as YNNKEL (reference sequence). The V and J ends lost 1 base and 6 bases, in that order; junction bases with no gene match: 0. Study outcomes and limitations: Whereas memory repertoires showed no such difference, abundant cord blood beta clonotypes carried fewer insertions. An excess of low generation probability was shown by twin-shared out-of-frame alpha sequences.

On this clonotype itself: The antigen is not known.

TCRdb re-called the 5' RACE reads through MiXCR, storing one row per CDR3 protein. The sample includes some 630,000 distinct CDR3 sequences, under 8.5% of them seen just once. The data also belong to a second study, concerning yellow fever vaccine responses in identical twins.

What was sequenced was PBMCs. The gene calls are TRBV3-1 and TRBJ2-1, with TRBD1 matching 7 bases. The clonotype originates from a young woman in good health. This CDR3 is CASSQAGGNEQFF. Here the CDR3 DNA reads TGTGCCAGCAGCCAAGCAGGGGGCAATGAGCAGTTCTTC.